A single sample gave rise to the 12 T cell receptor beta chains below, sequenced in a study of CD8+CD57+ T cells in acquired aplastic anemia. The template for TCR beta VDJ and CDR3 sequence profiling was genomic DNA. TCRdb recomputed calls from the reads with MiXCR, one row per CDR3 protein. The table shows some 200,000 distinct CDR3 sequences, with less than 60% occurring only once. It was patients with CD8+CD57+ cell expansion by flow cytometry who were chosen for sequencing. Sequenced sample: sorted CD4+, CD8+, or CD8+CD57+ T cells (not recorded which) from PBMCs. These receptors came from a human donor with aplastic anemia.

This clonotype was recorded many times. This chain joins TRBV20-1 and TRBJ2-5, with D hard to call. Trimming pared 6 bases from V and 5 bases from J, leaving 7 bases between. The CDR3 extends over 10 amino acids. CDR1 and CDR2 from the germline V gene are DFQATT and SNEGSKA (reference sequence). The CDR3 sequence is CSARQETQYF. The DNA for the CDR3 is TGCAGTGCGAGGCAGGAGACCCAGTACTTC.

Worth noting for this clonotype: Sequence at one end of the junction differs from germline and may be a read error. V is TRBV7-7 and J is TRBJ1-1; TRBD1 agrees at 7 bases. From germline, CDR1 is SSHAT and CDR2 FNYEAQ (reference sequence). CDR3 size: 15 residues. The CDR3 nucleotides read TGTGCTAGCAGCCCCATGACAGGGATGAACACTGAAGCTTTCTTT. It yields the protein CASSPMTGMNTEAFF. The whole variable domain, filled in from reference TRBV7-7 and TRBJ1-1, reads GAGVSQSPRYKVTKRGQDVTLRCDPISSHATLYWYQQALGQGPEFLTYFNYEAQPDKSGLPSDRFSAERPEGSISTLTIQRTEQRDSAMYRCASSPMTGMNTEAFFGQGTRLTVV.

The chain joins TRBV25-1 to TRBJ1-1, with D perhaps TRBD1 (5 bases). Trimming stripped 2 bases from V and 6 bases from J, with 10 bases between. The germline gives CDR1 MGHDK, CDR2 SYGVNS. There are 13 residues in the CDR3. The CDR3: CASSEGAAAEAFF. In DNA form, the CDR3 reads TGTGCCAGCAGTGAAGGGGCCGCGGCTGAAGCTTTCTTT.

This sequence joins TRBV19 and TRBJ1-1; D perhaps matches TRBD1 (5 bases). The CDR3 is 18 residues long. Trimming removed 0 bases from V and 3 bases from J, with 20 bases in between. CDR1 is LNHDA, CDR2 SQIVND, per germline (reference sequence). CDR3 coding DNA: TGTGCCAGTAGTATAGATTCGGTTACTCTCCAAGGGGACACTGAAGCTTTCTTT. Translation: CASSIDSVTLQGDTEAFF.

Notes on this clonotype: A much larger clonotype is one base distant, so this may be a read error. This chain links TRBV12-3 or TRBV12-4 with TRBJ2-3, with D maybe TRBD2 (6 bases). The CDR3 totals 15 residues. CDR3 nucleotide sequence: TGTGCCAGCAGTTTATTCGGCGGGAACACAGGTACGCAGTATTTT. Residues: CASSLFGGNTGTQYF.

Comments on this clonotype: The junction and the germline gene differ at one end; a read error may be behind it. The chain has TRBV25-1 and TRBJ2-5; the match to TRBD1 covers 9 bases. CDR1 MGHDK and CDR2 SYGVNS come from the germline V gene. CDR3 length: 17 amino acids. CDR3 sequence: CASSPRGTGIGGETQYF. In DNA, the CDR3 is TGCGCCAGCTCACCGAGGGGGACAGGGATCGGCGGGGAGACCCAGTACTTC.

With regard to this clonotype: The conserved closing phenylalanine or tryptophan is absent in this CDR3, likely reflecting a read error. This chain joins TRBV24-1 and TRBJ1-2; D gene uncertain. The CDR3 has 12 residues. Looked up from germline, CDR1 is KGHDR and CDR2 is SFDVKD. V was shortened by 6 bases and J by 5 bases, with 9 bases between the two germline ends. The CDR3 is CATSNPGYGYTL. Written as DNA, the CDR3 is TGTGCCACCAGTAACCCAGGTTATGGCTACACCCTC.

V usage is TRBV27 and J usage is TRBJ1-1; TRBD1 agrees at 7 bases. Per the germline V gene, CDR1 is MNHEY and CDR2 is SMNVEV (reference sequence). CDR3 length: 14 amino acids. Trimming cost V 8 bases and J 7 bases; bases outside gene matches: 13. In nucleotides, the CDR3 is TGTGCCAGCCGTGGGCTTACAGGGGCCCTTGAAGCTTTCTTT. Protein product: CASRGLTGALEAFF.

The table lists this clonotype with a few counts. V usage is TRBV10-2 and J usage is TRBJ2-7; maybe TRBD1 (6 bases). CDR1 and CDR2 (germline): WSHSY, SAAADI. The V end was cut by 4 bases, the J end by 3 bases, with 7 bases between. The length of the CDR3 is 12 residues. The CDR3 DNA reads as TGCGCCAGCAGTGGACAGGTCTACGAGCAGTACTTC. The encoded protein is CASSGQVYEQYF.

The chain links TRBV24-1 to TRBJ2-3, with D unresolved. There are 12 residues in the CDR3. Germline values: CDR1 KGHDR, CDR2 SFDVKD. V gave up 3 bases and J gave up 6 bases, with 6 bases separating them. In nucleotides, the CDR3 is TGTGCCACCAGTGATATCTTGGATACGCAGTATTTT. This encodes CATSDILDTQYF.

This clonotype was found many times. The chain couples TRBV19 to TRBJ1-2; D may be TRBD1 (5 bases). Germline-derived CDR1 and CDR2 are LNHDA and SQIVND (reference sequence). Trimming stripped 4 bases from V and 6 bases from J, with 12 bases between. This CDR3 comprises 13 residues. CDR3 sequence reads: CASSKQVGNGYTF. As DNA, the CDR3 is TGTGCCAGTAGTAAACAGGTGGGAAATGGCTACACCTTC.

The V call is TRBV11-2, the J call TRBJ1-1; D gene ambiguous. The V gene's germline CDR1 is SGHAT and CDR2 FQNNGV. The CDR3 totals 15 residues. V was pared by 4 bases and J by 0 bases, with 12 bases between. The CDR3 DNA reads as TGTGCCAGCAGCTCTCACTATAGCGTGAACACTGAAGCTTTCTTT. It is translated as CASSSHYSVNTEAFF.